These 24 T cell receptor beta chains were sequenced from one sample in a study of cytomegalovirus exposure and HLA in healthy donors. The PCR contained 60 Vbeta and 13 Jbeta primers. Sequenced by immunoSEQ multiplex PCR; TCRdb stores in-frame clones only, minus some. The data contain approximately 240,000 clones, roughly 82% of them singletons. The material sequenced was PBMCs. Source of these receptors: a woman aged 40 to 50 in good health and CMV-seropositive.

The rearrangement joins TRBV7-2 to TRBJ1-6, with D hard to call. The CDR3 spans 12 residues. V gave up 1 base and J gave up 13 bases, with 8 bases separating them. Germline assignment: CDR1 SGHTA and CDR2 FQGNSA. In nucleotides, the CDR3 is TGTGCCAGCAGCTTAGGGCGGCGCCCCCTCCACTTT. Protein sequence: CASSLGRRPLHF. The full variable domain, in which reference TRBV7-2 and TRBJ1-6 provide the parts outside the CDR3, is GAGVSQSPSNKVTEKGKDVELRCDPISGHTALYWYRQSLGQGLEFLIYFQGNSAPDKSGLPSDRFSAERTGGSVSTLTIQRTQQEDSAVYLCASSLGRRPLHFGNGTRLTVT.

The chain recombines TRBV21-1 with TRBJ1-6; the tabulated D call, TRBD1, remains unverified against the DNA. TRBV21-1 is tagged as a pseudogene. The CDR3 covers 14 residues. The CDR3 spells CASIPRKPGSPLHF. CDR3 in DNA: TGTGCCAGCATCCCAAGGAAGCCAGGCTCACCCCTCCACTTT.

The J gene is TRBJ1-2, the V gene TRBV27; the match to TRBD1 covers 10 bases. Losses at the gene ends were 6 bases for V and 2 bases for J; bases not matched to a gene: 3. The CDR3 covers 14 residues. The germline gives CDR1 MNHEY, CDR2 SMNVEV (reference sequence). The CDR3 DNA sequence: TGTGCCAGCAGACCGGGACAGGGGAACTATGGCTACACCTTC. It translates to CASRPGQGNYGYTF.

The J gene is TRBJ2-2, the V gene TRBV5-5; D ambiguous. Germline V gene lookup returns CDR1 SGHKS and CDR2 YYEKEE (reference sequence). Trimming cost V 7 bases and J 2 bases, with 6 bases left between them. The CDR3 sequence is 12 residues long. CDR3 in amino acids: CASSPNTGELFF. CDR3 nucleotide sequence: TGTGCCAGCTCCCCAAACACCGGGGAGCTGTTTTTT.

The chain employs TRBV4-2 and TRBJ1-4; D may be TRBD1 (6 bases). CDR1 LGHNA and CDR2 YNFKEQ come from the germline V gene. The CDR3 sequence is 14 residues long. V was cut by 0 bases and J by 6 bases, with 8 bases left in between. In nucleotides, the CDR3 is TGTGCCAGCAGCCAAGATGAGGGGGATGAAAAACTGTTTTTT. Its protein is CASSQDEGDEKLFF.

The V and J genes are TRBV28 and TRBJ2-1, with D tentatively TRBD2 (7 bases). The CDR3 spans 15 residues. The V gene lost 6 bases and the J gene lost 7 bases, with 19 bases spanning the gap. The germline V gene encodes CDR1 MDHEN and CDR2 SYDVKM. The CDR3 nucleotides are TGTGCCAGCAGCCCATGGGGGGGGCGCGAGAATGAGCAGTTCTTC. The encoded protein is CASSPWGGRENEQFF.

V and J are TRBV19 and TRBJ2-7; the D gene is possibly TRBD2 (5 bases). The CDR3 contains 13 residues. Germline V gene lookup returns CDR1 LNHDA and CDR2 SQIVND (reference sequence). Trimming took 0 bases from V and 3 from J, leaving 6 bases between them. The CDR3 DNA sequence: TGTGCCAGTAGTATAGAAGGGAGCTACGAGCAGTACTTC. It codes for CASSIEGSYEQYF.

The chain uses TRBV7-3 and TRBJ2-3; TRBD2 matches 10 bases. Per germline, CDR1 SGHTA and CDR2 FQGTGA. The V gene end was trimmed by 5 bases and the J gene end by 6 bases; junction bases not matched to a gene: 8. This CDR3 region has 15 residues. The CDR3 is CASSPSSGRGDTQYF. DNA for the CDR3: TGTGCCAGCAGCCCCTCTAGCGGGAGAGGCGATACGCAGTATTTT.

The chain links TRBV29-1 to TRBJ1-1; 11 positions match TRBD1. The germline V gene encodes CDR1 SQVTM and CDR2 ANQGSEA. The V gene end was trimmed by 8 bases and the J gene end by 10 bases; junction bases not matched to a gene: 15. This CDR3 is 14 amino acids long. The CDR3 is CSTDRGLAANGAFF. CDR3 sequence (DNA): TGCAGCACGGACAGGGGGCTCGCAGCGAACGGAGCTTTCTTT.

This sequence joins TRBV4-3 and TRBJ2-3, with D possibly TRBD2 on 5 matching bases. With 0 bases removed from V and 2 bases from J, the gap between germline ends came to 15 bases. The CDR3 has 17 residues. From germline, CDR1 is LGHNA and CDR2 YSLEER. Written as DNA, the CDR3 is TGCGCCAGCAGCCAAGATATGGGAAGCGGCGCCACAGATACGCAGTATTTT. It translates to CASSQDMGSGATDTQYF.

The chain recombines TRBV29-1 with TRBJ2-3, with 7 positions matching TRBD2. Unmatched junction bases numbered 10, after V lost 2 bases and J lost 2 bases. CDR3 length: 16 residues. Germline V gene sequence: CDR1 SQVTM, CDR2 ANQGSEA. For the CDR3, the DNA is TGCAGCGTTGAATTTACTAGCGACCCCCTCACAGATACGCAGTATTTT. Translating it yields CSVEFTSDPLTDTQYF.

V usage is TRBV14 and J usage is TRBJ1-2; 9 nucleotides agree with TRBD1. CDR3 size: 15 residues. Germline values: CDR1 SGHDN, CDR2 FVKESK. Trimming cost V 5 bases and J 0 bases; bases outside gene matches: 4. CDR3 protein: CASSWDRATNYGYTF. The CDR3, as DNA: TGTGCCAGCAGCTGGGACAGGGCGACTAACTATGGCTACACCTTC.

The rearrangement joins TRBV28 to TRBJ2-3; 8 nucleotides agree with TRBD2. Trimming at V came to 2 bases and at J to 4 bases, leaving 8 bases not matched to a gene. The germline V gene encodes CDR1 MDHEN and CDR2 SYDVKM. The CDR3 totals 16 residues. DNA for the CDR3: TGTGCCAGCAGTTTAATGCGGGAGGCAGCACCAGATACGCAGTATTTT. It specifies CASSLMREAAPDTQYF.

The chain uses TRBV27 and TRBJ1-2; D perhaps matches TRBD1 (5 bases). In germline, CDR1 is MNHEY, CDR2 SMNVEV (reference sequence). The V end was cut by 5 bases, the J end by 0 bases, with 16 bases between. The CDR3 runs to 16 residues. CDR3 bases: TGTGCCAGCAGTCCAATGGGGGGGGTAACTAACTATGGCTACACCTTC. This translates into CASSPMGGVTNYGYTF.

The gene calls are TRBV6-5 and TRBJ1-3, with D hard to call. V lost 6 bases, J lost 0 bases, and 12 bases lay in between. The germline gives CDR1 MNHEY, CDR2 SVGAGI. The CDR3 loop spans 15 amino acids. This CDR3 is CASSLVRSSGNTIYF. CDR3 DNA: TGTGCCAGCAGCCTAGTAAGGAGCTCTGGAAACACCATATATTTT.

The chain recombines TRBV19 with TRBJ2-6, with 11 bases that match TRBD1. The ends lost 5 bases at V and 2 bases at J; junction bases unmatched: 14. CDR3 length: 20 amino acids. Germline CDR1 LNHDA, CDR2 SQIVND (reference sequence). The CDR3, as DNA: TGTGCCAGTAGTCCGCAAAACCTCGGACAGGGGGCCCCTGGGGCCAACGTCCTGACTTTC. Translation gives CASSPQNLGQGAPGANVLTF.

This chain joins TRBV18 and TRBJ2-4; TRBD1 matches at 8 bases. V shed 6 bases, J shed 5 bases, and the junction held 9 bases outside the gene matches. This CDR3 is 15 amino acids long. CDR1 is KGHSH, CDR2 LQKENI, per germline. DNA of the CDR3: TGTGCCAGCTCGCCCGACAGGGGCCCCCAAAACATTCAGTACTTC. Its translation is CASSPDRGPQNIQYF.

For this clone: One end of the junction varies from germline; a read error may be responsible. The rearrangement joins TRBV7-9 to TRBJ1-1; a weak D match, TRBD1 (5 bases). CDR3 length: 15 residues. Germline V gene lookup returns CDR1 SEHNR and CDR2 FQNEAQ (reference sequence). The CDR3 spells CSSSLAGGLNTEAFF. The CDR3, as DNA: TGTTCCAGCAGCTTAGCGGGGGGGTTGAACACTGAAGCTTTCTTT.

The V and J genes are TRBV19 and TRBJ1-3; D may be TRBD1 (6 bases). This CDR3 is built from 14 residues. Trimming took off 7 bases at V and 0 bases at J, with 10 bases between the two ends. CDR1 is LNHDA, CDR2 SQIVND, per germline (reference sequence). The CDR3 nucleotides read TGTGCCAGTACACAGGGTGGCTCTGGAAACACCATATATTTT. Its protein product is CASTQGGSGNTIYF.

This chain connects TRBV19 to TRBJ2-7; 8 bases match TRBD1. Trimming removed 10 bases from V and 2 bases from J; junction bases left unmatched: 4. The germline V gene has CDR1 LNHDA and CDR2 SQIVND (reference sequence). CDR3 length equals 12 residues. DNA of the CDR3: TGTGCCACCAGGGGGCTACCCTACGAGCAGTACTTC. Encoded protein: CATRGLPYEQYF.

V is TRBV13 and J is TRBJ1-1; D call uncertain. Germline CDR1 PRHDT, CDR2 FYEKMQ (reference sequence). The CDR3 runs to 15 residues. V was shortened by 3 bases and J by 4 bases, with 15 bases between the two germline ends. The CDR3 nucleotides are TGTGCCAGCAGCTTTATGTCGGGGAGGACCACTGAAGCTTTCTTT. Amino acids: CASSFMSGRTTEAFF. Full variable domain (missing parts from reference TRBV13 and TRBJ1-1): AAGVIQSPRHLIKEKRETATLKCYPIPRHDTVYWYQQGPGQDPQFLISFYEKMQSDKGSIPDRFSAQQFSDYHSELNMSSLELGDSALYFCASSFMSGRTTEAFFGQGTRLTVV.

The chain uses TRBV4-1 and TRBJ2-7; 7 bases are shared with TRBD2. V lost 3 bases, J lost 1 base, and 3 bases stayed unmatched. This CDR3 region has 14 residues. Germline V gene lookup returns CDR1 MGHRA and CDR2 YSYEKL. This CDR3 is CASSQGGSSYEQYF. CDR3 DNA sequence: TGCGCCAGCAGCCAGGGCGGGAGTTCCTACGAGCAGTACTTC.

The rearrangement joins TRBV6-1 to TRBJ1-2; tentatively, D is TRBD1 (5 bases). Germline V gives CDR1 MNHNS, CDR2 SASEGT. Trimming cost V 2 bases and J 0 bases, with 10 bases left between them. The CDR3 sequence is 15 residues long. For the CDR3, the DNA is TGTGCCAGCAGTGAAAACCAGGGTTCTAACTATGGCTACACCTTC. Its translation is CASSENQGSNYGYTF.

The CDR3 protein is CASSQDRAGGEKLFF. CDR3 nucleotide sequence: TGCGCCAGCAGCCAAGATCGAGCAGGTGGGGAAAAACTGTTTTTT. The chain is built from TRBV4-3 and TRBJ1-4, with D uncertain. The CDR3 has 15 amino acids. Germline V gene lookup returns CDR1 LGHNA and CDR2 YSLEER. Trimming shortened V by 0 bases and J by 8 bases, and 13 bases separated the two germline ends.